This entry lists 22 T cell receptor beta chains sequenced from one sample in a study of cytomegalovirus exposure and HLA in healthy donors. PCR was performed using 60 Vbeta and 13 Jbeta primers. Profiling relied on immunoSEQ multiplex PCR, and the TCRdb table lists in-frame clones only, not all of them. The profile shows approximately 75,000 clones, around 83% of them singletons. Specimen: PBMCs. These receptors all stem from a man between 65 and 85 years old in good health and CMV-seropositive.

The chain has TRBV7-9 and TRBJ1-1; no clear D gene. The germline CDR1 and CDR2 sequences are SEHNR and FQNEAQ (reference sequence). Trimming removed 4 bases at V and 1 base at J, with 4 bases between. The CDR3 has 12 residues. The CDR3: CASSYTNTEAFF. DNA of the CDR3: TGTGCCAGCAGCTACACGAACACTGAAGCTTTCTTT.

This clone has a handful of counts. This chain joins TRBV6-6 and TRBJ2-1; D gene unclear. The ends were cut back, 5 bases at V and 8 bases at J, with 10 bases in the middle. The CDR3 has 12 amino acids. Looked up from germline, CDR1 is MNHNY and CDR2 is SVGAGI (reference sequence). Written as DNA, the CDR3 is TGTGCCAGCAGTCGGCTAGACGATGAGCAGTTCTTC. This gives the protein CASSRLDDEQFF.

DNA of the CDR3: TGTGCCAGCAAGCTAGCGGGAGCCTCCTACGAGCAGTACTTC. Encoded protein: CASKLAGASYEQYF. The chain recombines TRBV6-6 with TRBJ2-7; 10 nucleotides agree with TRBD2. CDR1 and CDR2 from the germline V gene are MNHNY and SVGAGI (reference sequence). This CDR3 spans 14 amino acids. V trimming: 7 bases; J trimming: 0 bases; junction bases outside the gene matches: 3.

The genes are TRBV6-1 and TRBJ2-2, with D possibly matching TRBD2 (6 bases). The CDR3 runs to 15 residues. Germline V gene lookup returns CDR1 MNHNS and CDR2 SASEGT. V was pared by 8 bases and J by 2 bases, with 15 bases between. CDR3 residues: CASSAGGANTGELFF. As DNA, the CDR3 is TGTGCCAGCTCCGCTGGAGGGGCAAACACCGGGGAGCTGTTTTTT.

The chain uses TRBV6-5 and TRBJ2-7; a possible D gene is TRBD1 (6 bases). The germline CDR1 and CDR2 sequences are MNHEY and SVGAGI. V lost 3 bases, J lost 2 bases, and 11 bases lay in between. The CDR3 runs 14 residues. CDR3 DNA: TGTGCCAGCAGTTATCAATCAGGGGCCTACGAGCAGTACTTC. This gives the protein CASSYQSGAYEQYF.

This clone is deemed medium-sized. This rearrangement joins TRBV2 to TRBJ1-5, with 7 nucleotides matching TRBD1. The CDR3 length is 14 residues. The trim removed 6 bases at V and 3 bases at J, leaving 5 bases unmatched. Germline V gives CDR1 SNHLY, CDR2 FYNNEI. CDR3 DNA sequence: TGTGCCAGCAGGGACAGGAGTCTCAATCAGCCCCAGCATTTT. Its protein product is CASRDRSLNQPQHF.

The CDR3 sequence: CASSVGFLQETQYF. Written as DNA, the CDR3 is TGTGCCAGCAGCGTAGGCTTCCTACAAGAGACCCAGTACTTC. This chain links TRBV9 with TRBJ2-5; D unresolved. Germline V gives CDR1 SGDLS, CDR2 YYNGEE. This CDR3 is 14 amino acids long. Trimming took off 0 bases at V and 2 bases at J, with 8 bases between the two ends. The entire variable domain, with the rest obtained from reference TRBV9 and TRBJ2-5, is as follows: DSGVTQTPKHLITATGQRVTLRCSPRSGDLSVYWYQQSLDQGLQFLIQYYNGEERAKGNILERFSAQQFPDLHSELNLSSLELGDSALYFCASSVGFLQETQYFGPGTRLLVL.

This clone has a handful of counts. The rearrangement links TRBV14 to TRBJ2-7; 10 nucleotides match TRBD1. V lost 4 bases, J lost 2 bases, and 8 bases stayed unmatched. CDR3 length equals 16 residues. Germline V gene data show CDR1 as SGHDN and CDR2 as FVKESK. This chain's CDR3 is CASSLTSDRGTYEQYF. CDR3 nucleotide sequence: TGTGCCAGCAGCCTAACCTCGGACAGGGGGACCTACGAGCAGTACTTC.

V gene TRBV10-1 combines with J gene TRBJ1-1; no clear D. CDR3 size: 13 residues. V was pared by 5 bases and J by 2 bases, with 9 bases between. Germline values: CDR1 WNHNN, CDR2 SYGVQD (reference sequence). CDR3 nucleotide sequence: TGCGCCAGCAGTTACGGGAGAAACACTGAAGCTTTCTTT. This codes for CASSYGRNTEAFF.

The rearrangement joins TRBV7-3 to TRBJ2-7; possible D gene TRBD2, 5 bases. Between the trimmed V and J ends, which lost 5 bases and 3 bases, there was a span of 11 bases. Germline CDR1 SGHTA, CDR2 FQGTGA. CDR3 length: 13 amino acids. The CDR3 DNA reads TGTGCCAGCAGCAGGACGGGGAGCTACGAGCAGTACTTC. Its translation is CASSRTGSYEQYF.

This chain links TRBV30 with TRBJ2-6, with 7 bases matching TRBD1. Per the germline V gene, CDR1 is GTSNPN and CDR2 is SVGIG (reference sequence). The trim removed 6 bases at V and 0 bases at J, leaving 8 bases unmatched. The CDR3 is 16 amino acids. The CDR3: CACPGTVSSGANVLTF. DNA of the CDR3: TGTGCCTGTCCTGGGACAGTGAGCTCTGGGGCCAACGTCCTGACTTTC.

The chain carries TRBV5-1 and TRBJ2-7, with D perhaps TRBD1 (5 bases). Germline V gene lookup returns CDR1 SGHRS and CDR2 YFSETQ. CDR3 length: 13 residues. Between the trimmed V and J ends, which lost 4 bases and 2 bases, there was a span of 10 bases. CDR3 in amino acids: CASSPDRPYEQYF. The CDR3 coding sequence is TGCGCCAGCAGCCCCGACAGACCCTACGAGCAGTACTTC.

The chain is built from TRBV7-3 and TRBJ1-5; tentative D call: TRBD1 (6 bases). Germline loops: CDR1 SGHTA, CDR2 FQGTGA. This CDR3 contains 17 residues. V lost 4 bases, J lost 6 bases, and 22 bases lay in between. The CDR3 DNA reads as TGTGCCAGCAGCTACCTCTGCTGCCCCGGGACACTTCAGCCCCAGCATTTT. Its translation: CASSYLCCPGTLQPQHF.

This chain joins TRBV28 and TRBJ1-2; 7 nucleotides align to TRBD1. This CDR3 has 15 amino acids. Germline V gives CDR1 MDHEN, CDR2 SYDVKM. V shed 7 bases and J 5 bases; nucleotides not matched to a gene: 13. The CDR3 coding sequence is TGTGCCAGCACACCCGCCACCGCGACAGGGTATGGCTACACCTTC. Its protein is CASTPATATGYGYTF.

The CDR3 is CASSPAETGGEQYF. Written as DNA, the CDR3 is TGTGCCAGCTCACCGGCCGAGACAGGGGGCGAGCAGTACTTC. This chain joins TRBV18 and TRBJ2-7; TRBD1 matches 9 bases. The CDR3 is made up of 14 amino acids. V lost 3 bases to trimming and J lost 6 bases; unmatched junction nucleotides: 6. In germline, CDR1 is KGHSH, CDR2 LQKENI.

Note on this clone: Additional DNA sequences in this sample encode the identical CDR3. J is TRBJ2-1 and V is TRBV5-1; D may be TRBD1 (6 bases). V was trimmed by 0 bases and J by 4 bases, leaving 11 bases between them. CDR3 length: 15 residues. The germline V gene encodes CDR1 SGHRS and CDR2 YFSETQ. This CDR3 is CASSLAPGQYNEQFF. The DNA for the CDR3 is TGCGCCAGCAGCTTGGCCCCAGGACAGTACAATGAGCAGTTCTTC.

As to this clone: The junction departs from the called germline gene at one end, perhaps through a read error. The CDR3 DNA reads TGCGCCAGCAACTTGGCCGCAGGGGCCAATACGCAGTATTTT. This encodes CASNLAAGANTQYF. The chain is built from TRBV5-1 and TRBJ2-3, with D tentatively TRBD1 (6 bases). There are 14 residues in the CDR3. Germline V gives CDR1 SGHRS, CDR2 YFSETQ.

This CDR3 is CASNGGGGYNEQFF. As DNA, the CDR3 is TGTGCCAGCAACGGGGGGGGAGGTTACAATGAGCAGTTCTTC. The chain has TRBV7-2 and TRBJ2-1; 8 bases fit TRBD2. This CDR3 region has 14 residues. Germline trimming cut 7 bases from V and 4 bases from J; bases unmatched to any gene: 6. The germline V gene encodes CDR1 SGHTA and CDR2 FQGNSA.

The chain uses TRBV29-1 and TRBJ1-4; the match to TRBD1 covers 7 bases. CDR1 and CDR2 (germline): SQVTM, ANQGSEA. The junction had 9 bases not matched to a gene; V was cut back by 5 bases and J by 6 bases. The CDR3 loop spans 14 amino acids. CDR3 in DNA: TGCAGCGTTAAAAGCAACAGGGGTGATGAAAAACTGTTTTTT. Its translation: CSVKSNRGDEKLFF.

The chain is built from TRBV18 and TRBJ1-1, with D possibly TRBD1 on 5 matching bases. CDR1 and CDR2 from the germline V gene are KGHSH and LQKENI. CDR3 length: 13 residues. The V gene lost 0 bases and the J gene lost 8 bases, with 10 bases spanning the gap. DNA for the CDR3: TGTGCCAGCTCACCACCAGTCAGGGAAGAAGCTTTCTTT. It is translated as CASSPPVREEAFF.

The gene calls are TRBV9 and TRBJ2-3, with a weak D call TRBD2 (7 bases). V was pared by 1 base and J by 6 bases, with 15 bases between. Per the germline V gene, CDR1 is SGDLS and CDR2 is YYNGEE. CDR3 length equals 15 residues. Here the CDR3 DNA reads TGTGCCAGCAGCGTAAGGGGGGGGCGAACGGATACGCAGTATTTT. It yields the protein CASSVRGGRTDTQYF.

The rearrangement joins TRBV30 to TRBJ1-1; D unclear. Germline V gene sequence: CDR1 GTSNPN, CDR2 SVGIG (reference sequence). Deletions cut 2 bases from V and 0 bases from J, with 4 bases between. This CDR3 spans 12 amino acids. CDR3 amino acids: CAWSRVNTEAFF. CDR3 nucleotides: TGTGCCTGGAGTCGAGTGAACACTGAAGCTTTCTTT.